The 25 T cell receptor beta chains given below trace back to one sample, sequenced in a study of blood T cell repertoires in COVID-19. Only in-frame clones appear in the TCRdb table, and some are missing; sequencing was by immunoSEQ multiplex PCR. The sample yields around 500,000 clones, roughly 90% seen once. Sequencing was done on a sample of PBMCs or T cells enriched from blood (not recorded which). These receptors all stem from a woman aged 40-49 years who had recovered from COVID-19.

Details on this clone: This same CDR3 is encoded by further DNA sequences in the sample. The rearrangement links TRBV7-9 to TRBJ1-1; D is possibly TRBD1 (5 bases). V shed 1 base and J shed 2 bases, with 11 bases lying between them. Per the germline V gene, CDR1 is SEHNR and CDR2 is FQNEAQ (reference sequence). The CDR3 spans 15 residues. CDR3 sequence: CASSLGVGGNTEAFF. CDR3 DNA sequence: TGTGCCAGCAGCTTAGGGGTGGGGGGAAACACTGAAGCTTTCTTT.

The V gene is TRBV4-2, the J gene TRBJ2-5, with TRBD2 matching 13 bases. Per germline, CDR1 LGHNA and CDR2 YNFKEQ. The ends lost 3 bases at V and 4 bases at J; junction bases unmatched: 8. CDR3 length equals 17 residues. CDR3: CASSHGLAGVGGETQYF. The CDR3 DNA sequence: TGTGCCAGCAGCCACGGACTAGCGGGAGTGGGAGGAGAGACCCAGTACTTC.

The rearrangement links TRBV6-1 to TRBJ2-1; 13 bases are a match to TRBD2. Losses at the gene ends were 4 bases for V and 0 bases for J; bases not matched to a gene: 3. This CDR3 comprises 17 residues. Germline loops: CDR1 MNHNS, CDR2 SASEGT. The CDR3 loop is CASSVTSGRSSYNEQFF. As DNA, the CDR3 is TGTGCCAGCAGTGTGACTAGCGGGAGGAGCTCCTACAATGAGCAGTTCTTC.

The chain uses TRBV5-4 and TRBJ2-7; maybe TRBD1 (6 bases). The germline V gene encodes CDR1 SGHNT and CDR2 YYREEE (reference sequence). The CDR3 spans 12 residues. V was cut by 0 bases and J by 6 bases, with 7 bases left in between. The DNA of the CDR3 is TGTGCCAGCAGCTTGGGAGGGGGCGAGCAGTACTTC. Translation gives CASSLGGGEQYF.

The gene calls are TRBV13 and TRBJ1-3, with TRBD1 as a possible D gene (5 bases). CDR3 length: 16 residues. V was clipped by 0 bases and J by 3 bases, with 12 bases between them. The germline gives CDR1 PRHDT, CDR2 FYEKMQ (reference sequence). The CDR3 loop reads CASSLGWQGVGNTIYF. CDR3 in DNA: TGTGCCAGCAGCTTAGGATGGCAGGGTGTTGGAAACACCATATATTTT.

The chain joins TRBV29-1 to TRBJ1-1, with a tentative D call TRBD1 (6 bases). The germline V gene has CDR1 SQVTM and CDR2 ANQGSEA. The CDR3 consists of 12 residues. The V gene lost 5 bases and the J gene lost 1 base, with 8 bases spanning the gap. The CDR3 DNA is TGCAGCGTTAGACAGGAGAACACTGAAGCTTTCTTT. Translation gives CSVRQENTEAFF.

This chain connects TRBV1 to TRBJ2-5; the D call in the table, TRBD2, was not verified against the DNA. TRBV1 corresponds to a pseudogene. This CDR3 comprises 13 residues. The CDR3 DNA follows: TGCACCAGCAGCCGTGCGAGTCCAGAGACCCAGTACTTC. Translation: CTSSRASPETQYF.

This rearrangement joins TRBV18 to TRBJ1-3, with no clear D. Germline assignment: CDR1 KGHSH and CDR2 LQKENI. This CDR3 spans 17 amino acids. Trimming pared 1 base from V and 0 bases from J, leaving 13 bases between. CDR3 nucleotide sequence: TGTGCCAGCTCACCACAACGGGGAAAATTCTCTGGAAACACCATATATTTT. As protein: CASSPQRGKFSGNTIYF. Full variable domain (missing parts from reference TRBV18 and TRBJ1-3): NAGVMQNPRHLVRRRGQEARLRCSPMKGHSHVYWYRQLPEEGLKFMVYLQKENIIDESGMPKERFSAEFPKEGPSILRIQQVVRGDSAAYFCASSPQRGKFSGNTIYFGEGSWLTVV.

This clone was found a few times. The V gene is TRBV5-5, the J gene TRBJ1-4; D is uncertain. The V end was cut by 2 bases, the J end by 4 bases, with 9 bases between. The germline V gene has CDR1 SGHKS and CDR2 YYEKEE (reference sequence). CDR3 length: 14 residues. CDR3 region: CASSLSGLNEKLFF. CDR3 sequence (DNA): TGTGCCAGCAGCTTAAGTGGGCTTAATGAAAAACTGTTTTTT.

The rearrangement links TRBV5-1 to TRBJ2-5, with 10 bases fitting TRBD1. V lost 8 bases and J lost 5; bases outside the gene matches: 9. The V gene's germline CDR1 is SGHRS and CDR2 YFSETQ. The CDR3 has 14 residues. In DNA form, the CDR3 reads TGCGCCAGTCTAATCGGGACAGGGGATGAGACCCAGTACTTC. It is translated as CASLIGTGDETQYF.

V is TRBV9 and J is TRBJ2-5; the D gene is possibly TRBD1 (6 bases). V was trimmed by 4 bases and J by 3 bases, leaving 16 bases between them. Germline CDR1 reads SGDLS; CDR2 reads YYNGEE. The CDR3 loop spans 15 amino acids. This CDR3 reads CASSSSPGDEETQYF. CDR3 DNA sequence: TGTGCCAGCAGCTCGTCCCCAGGGGATGAAGAGACCCAGTACTTC.

This chain links TRBV7-2 with TRBJ2-1; D is undetermined. This CDR3 comprises 15 residues. Trimming left V 4 bases short and J 1 base short, with 11 bases between. Germline CDR1 reads SGHTA; CDR2 reads FQGNSA. CDR3 DNA sequence: TGTGCCAGCAGCTCTACCTTCCAATCCTACAATGAGCAGTTCTTC. Encoded protein: CASSSTFQSYNEQFF.

The V and J genes are TRBV5-6 and TRBJ2-7; weak D call: TRBD2 (6 bases). Trimming took off 0 bases at V and 1 base at J, with 11 bases between the two ends. Germline CDR1 reads SGHDT; CDR2 reads YYEEEE. The CDR3 has 15 residues. The CDR3 sequence is CASSLGLAESYEQYF. The CDR3 DNA reads as TGTGCCAGCAGCTTGGGGTTAGCGGAGTCCTACGAGCAGTACTTC.

The chain uses TRBV30 and TRBJ1-1; D is perhaps TRBD1 (6 bases). This CDR3 has 14 amino acids. Germline V gene lookup returns CDR1 GTSNPN and CDR2 SVGIG (reference sequence). Trimming removed 1 base from V and 1 base from J, with 10 bases in between. The CDR3: CAWSGGTPNTEAFF. The CDR3 bases are TGTGCCTGGAGTGGGGGGACACCGAACACTGAAGCTTTCTTT.

This clone was counted a single time. The V gene is TRBV5-4, the J gene TRBJ2-6, with D possibly matching TRBD1 (5 bases). This CDR3 contains 15 residues. Looked up from germline, CDR1 is SGHNT and CDR2 is YYREEE (reference sequence). V gave up 2 bases and J gave up 0 bases, with 6 bases separating them. The CDR3 sequence: CASSFTGSGANVLTF. The DNA of the CDR3 is TGTGCCAGCAGCTTTACAGGCTCTGGGGCCAACGTCCTGACTTTC.

The chain couples TRBV6-1 to TRBJ2-7; 10 bases map to TRBD1. Germline V gene sequence: CDR1 MNHNS, CDR2 SASEGT. This CDR3 contains 16 residues. The trim removed 4 bases at V and 3 bases at J, leaving 9 bases unmatched. The DNA of the CDR3 is TGTGCCAGCAGTGCGTTGGGACAGGGGCCTAGCTACGAGCAGTACTTC. This codes for CASSALGQGPSYEQYF.

This chain connects TRBV7-8 to TRBJ1-4, with TRBD1 identical over 12 bases. CDR3 length: 17 residues. Germline CDR1 is SGHVS and CDR2 is FQNEAQ. Trimming cost V 4 bases and J 4 bases; bases outside gene matches: 7. As DNA, the CDR3 is TGTGCCAGCAGCTCCCGGGACAGGGGGCGAGATAATGAAAAACTGTTTTTT. The encoded protein is CASSSRDRGRDNEKLFF.

The DNA of the CDR3 is TGTGCCAGCAGCTTAGATCTGGCGGGAGTGCTCTACGAGCAGTACTTC. Its protein is CASSLDLAGVLYEQYF. This chain joins TRBV11-3 and TRBJ2-7, with 7 bases matching TRBD2. Germline V gives CDR1 SGHNT, CDR2 YENEEA. The CDR3 contains 16 residues. Trimming at V came to 0 bases and at J to 3 bases, leaving 8 bases not matched to a gene.

Turning to this clone: Other DNA sequences in this sample translate to the same CDR3. The gene calls are TRBV11-2 and TRBJ1-4; tentative D call: TRBD1 (6 bases). V was clipped by 3 bases and J by 8 bases, with 7 bases between them. The CDR3 has 12 residues. Germline-derived CDR1 and CDR2 are SGHAT and FQNNGV. In nucleotides, the CDR3 is TGTGCCAGCAGCTTGGGGGCAGAAAAACTGTTTTTT. Amino acid sequence: CASSLGAEKLFF.

This chain links TRBV18 with TRBJ1-2; 8 nucleotides match TRBD1. J gave up 6 bases and V 3 bases, and 6 bases lay outside the gene matches. The CDR3 has 14 amino acids. The germline V gene encodes CDR1 KGHSH and CDR2 LQKENI. CDR3 bases: TGTGCCAGCTCACCCGGACAGGGAGGTCATGGCTACACCTTC. This sequence encodes CASSPGQGGHGYTF.

This clone was seen a single time. The gene calls are TRBV3-1 (or the pseudogene TRBV3-2) and TRBJ1-2, with D maybe TRBD1 (5 bases). V was clipped by 2 bases and J by 0 bases, with 10 bases between them. Germline assignment: CDR1 LGHDT and CDR2 YNNKEL (reference sequence). This CDR3 contains 15 residues. In DNA form, the CDR3 reads TGTGCCAGCAGCCAATCCGACAGCGCTAACTATGGCTACACCTTC. The encoded protein is CASSQSDSANYGYTF.

The chain carries TRBV10-3 and TRBJ2-7; a possible D gene is TRBD2 (6 bases). The CDR3 has 15 amino acids. The V end was cut by 3 bases, the J end by 4 bases, with 16 bases between. CDR1 ENHRY and CDR2 SYGVKD come from the germline V gene. CDR3 region: CAISDRGRGGYEQYF. CDR3 DNA sequence: TGTGCCATCAGTGACCGAGGGCGGGGTGGATACGAGCAGTACTTC.

The J gene is TRBJ2-2, the V gene TRBV9; TRBD2 aligns across 12 bases. Germline CDR1 reads SGDLS; CDR2 reads YYNGEE. The CDR3 sequence is 15 residues long. J lost 3 bases, V lost 6 bases, and 3 bases had no gene match. For the CDR3, the DNA is TGTGCCAGCAACCTAGCGGGAGGGGACACCGGGGAGCTGTTTTTT. It specifies CASNLAGGDTGELFF.

The chain recombines TRBV11-2 with TRBJ1-6; a weak D match, TRBD1 (6 bases). The CDR3 runs to 17 residues. The V gene's germline CDR1 is SGHAT and CDR2 FQNNGV. Trimming took off 6 bases at V and 0 bases at J, with 15 bases between the two ends. The CDR3, as DNA: TGTGCCAGCAGACCTGGACAGCCGAGCTCCTATAATTCACCCCTCCACTTT. It translates to CASRPGQPSSYNSPLHF. The entire variable domain, with the rest obtained from reference TRBV11-2 and TRBJ1-6, is as follows: EAGVAQSPRYKIIEKRQSVAFWCNPISGHATLYWYQQILGQGPKLLIQFQNNGVVDDSQLPKDRFSAERLKGVDSTLKIQPAKLEDSAVYLCASRPGQPSSYNSPLHFGNGTRLTVT.

V is TRBV20-1 and J is TRBJ2-7; the match to TRBD1 covers 11 bases. CDR1 and CDR2 (germline): DFQATT, SNEGSKA (reference sequence). The CDR3 extends over 11 amino acids. V lost 5 bases and J lost 9; bases outside the gene matches: 3. In nucleotides, the CDR3 is TGCAGTGCTTGGACAGGGGGCTTGCAGTACTTC. It is translated as CSAWTGGLQYF.